A selection of T cell receptor beta chains follows, all from one sample in a study of naive and memory T cell subsets. TCRdb itself ran the 5' RACE reads through MiXCR, one entry per CDR3 protein. The table lists roughly 60,000 distinct CDR3 sequences, about 7% of them singletons. The source of these receptors is a male donor in good health. The CDR3 runs from the conserved cysteine through the conserved F or W. The D gene is left open where the match is weak. Some rows mark clone size as missing; the rest say once, few, many or name a class of expanded clone.

clone_size j_call d_call v_call cdr3_aa cdr3_nt
many TRBJ2-1 - TRBV7-2 CASSLTAPGAYNEQFF TGTGCCAGCAGCTTAACCGCTCCGGGGGCCTACAATGAGCAGTTCTTC
- TRBJ1-6 TRBD1 TRBV19 CATLPRQGAGSPLHF TGTGCCACCCTTCCTAGACAGGGGGCCGGTTCACCCCTCCACTTT
many TRBJ2-2 - TRBV20-1 CSAIQGDTGELFF TGCAGTGCTATACAGGGTGACACCGGGGAGCTGTTTTTT
many TRBJ1-5 - TRBV14 CASSEQGGNQPQHF TGTGCCAGCAGCGAGCAGGGTGGCAATCAGCCCCAGCATTTT
few TRBJ1-1 - TRBV11-2 CASSLTYSEAFF TGTGCCAGCAGCTTAACGTATAGCGAAGCTTTCTTT
- TRBJ2-2 TRBD2 TRBV12-3/TRBV12-4 CASSLGLAGPSELFF TGTGCCAGCAGTTTGGGACTAGCGGGCCCGTCGGAGCTGTTTTTT
- TRBJ1-2 - TRBV2 CASSDRGVYGYTF TGTGCCAGCAGTGATCGGGGGGTATATGGCTACACCTTC
many TRBJ2-1 - TRBV30 CAWSVQGGAFF TGTGCCTGGAGTGTACAGGGGGGGGCGTTCTTC
many TRBJ2-7 TRBD2 TRBV20-1 CSARVPGGGPEQYF TGCAGTGCTAGAGTACCGGGAGGAGGTCCCGAGCAGTACTTC
few TRBJ1-1 - TRBV11-3 CASSMGRNTEAFF TGTGCCAGCAGCATGGGCCGGAACACTGAAGCTTTCTTT
many TRBJ2-3 - TRBV5-1 CASSLDGSPTDTQYF TGCGCCAGCAGCTTGGATGGCAGTCCGACAGATACGCAGTATTTT
many TRBJ2-7 - TRBV15 CATSRDPSHEQYF TGTGCCACCAGCAGAGATCCCAGCCACGAGCAGTACTTC
many TRBJ1-4 - TRBV5-1 CASRAPGNTNEKLFF TGCGCCAGCAGGGCTCCAGGGAACACTAATGAAAAACTGTTTTTT
- TRBJ2-1 TRBD2 TRBV20-1 CSARYLETSGTGEQFF TGCAGTGCTAGATACCTCGAGACTAGCGGGACTGGGGAGCAGTTCTTC
few TRBJ2-2 - TRBV24-1 CATSDTDPVGELFF TGTGCCACCAGTGATACCGACCCGGTTGGGGAGCTGTTTTTT
many TRBJ1-1 TRBD1 TRBV29-1 CSVVQGSTEAFF TGCAGCGTTGTACAGGGGTCCACTGAAGCTTTCTTT
few TRBJ2-6 - TRBV15 CATRSGLSGANVLTF TGTGCCACCAGAAGCGGCCTCTCTGGGGCCAACGTCCTGACTTTC
many TRBJ2-3 TRBD2 TRBV11-2 CASSSESLAGTDTQYF TGTGCCAGCAGCTCGGAAAGTCTAGCGGGCACAGATACGCAGTATTTT
few TRBJ2-3 - TRBV18 CASSQDQGPRISSTDTQYF TGTGCCAGCTCACAAGACCAGGGGCCCCGTATCAGCAGCACAGATACGCAGTATTTT
many TRBJ1-2 - TRBV6-5 CASSYSHGGDYGYTF TGTGCCAGCAGTTACTCTCACGGAGGGGATTATGGCTACACCTTC
many TRBJ2-2 - TRBV6-5 CASRKWDTGELFF TGTGCCAGCAGGAAGTGGGACACCGGGGAGCTGTTTTTT
- TRBJ1-1 - TRBV3-1 CASSQTGANTEAFF TGTGCCAGCAGCCAAACCGGGGCGAACACTGAAGCTTTCTTT
many TRBJ2-2 TRBD1 TRBV3-1 CASSRRGPVTGELFF TGTGCCAGCAGCCGCAGGGGGCCGGTCACCGGGGAGCTGTTTTTT
- TRBJ2-2 - TRBV11-2 CASSFRRDGNTGELFF TGTGCCAGCAGCTTCCGCCGGGACGGGAACACCGGGGAGCTGTTTTTT
- TRBJ2-7 - TRBV3-1 CASSSAQRYSEQYF TGTGCCAGCAGTTCGGCACAGAGGTATTCCGAGCAGTACTTC
- TRBJ2-1 TRBD1 TRBV29-1 CSAQGQGGGNEQFF TGCAGCGCCCAGGGACAGGGGGGTGGCAATGAGCAGTTCTTC
many TRBJ2-7 - TRBV12-3/TRBV12-4 CASGGGVSYEQYF TGTGCCAGCGGAGGGGGGGTTTCCTACGAGCAGTACTTC
many TRBJ2-1 TRBD2 TRBV5-1 CASNSGTSGDEQFF TGCGCCAGCAACAGTGGGACTAGCGGAGACGAGCAGTTCTTC
few TRBJ2-3 TRBD1 TRBV25-1 CASSTPRDRGFRRDTQYF TGTGCCAGCAGTACTCCCCGAGACAGGGGGTTTCGTAGAGATACGCAGTATTTT
many TRBJ1-3 - TRBV2 CASSERGSLKRAGNTIYF TGTGCCAGCAGTGAAAGGGGCAGCCTAAAACGGGCTGGAAACACCATATATTTT
- TRBJ2-2 - TRBV7-2 CASSFGLLANTGELFF TGTGCCAGCAGCTTTGGGCTGCTGGCGAACACCGGGGAGCTGTTTTTT
many TRBJ1-5 - TRBV29-1 CSVGTANQPQHF TGCAGCGTTGGTACAGCTAATCAGCCCCAGCATTTT
many TRBJ2-5 - TRBV2 CASRRGTGEETQYF TGTGCCAGCAGGAGGGGGACCGGGGAAGAGACCCAGTACTTC
many TRBJ2-7 - TRBV29-1 CSVVLSGEAYEQYF TGCAGCGTTGTATTGTCGGGGGAAGCCTACGAGCAGTACTTC
few TRBJ2-3 - TRBV20-1 CSGKRSANTDTQYF TGCAGTGGCAAGCGCTCCGCGAACACAGATACGCAGTATTTT
- TRBJ2-7 - TRBV6-5 CASHTPDASEQYF TGTGCCAGCCACACGCCAGACGCTAGCGAGCAGTACTTC
few TRBJ2-5 - TRBV20-1 CSARDPPGGGETQYF TGCAGTGCCCGAGATCCCCCAGGGGGGGGGGAGACCCAGTACTTC
many TRBJ2-7 TRBD2 TRBV29-1 CSAWPTSGSDEQYF TGCAGCGCCTGGCCGACTAGCGGGAGCGACGAGCAGTACTTC
many TRBJ2-3 - TRBV20-1 CSAADPIGTDTQYF TGCAGTGCCGCAGATCCGATTGGCACAGATACGCAGTATTTT
many TRBJ2-1 TRBD2 TRBV6-2/TRBV6-3 CASSYSRGGRDEQFF TGTGCCAGCAGTTACTCGCGCGGGGGTCGCGATGAGCAGTTCTTC
- TRBJ2-3 TRBD2 TRBV27 CASSLSGGTSGSTDTQYF TGTGCCAGCAGTTTATCAGGGGGGACTAGCGGGAGCACAGATACGCAGTATTTT
many TRBJ2-3 TRBD2 TRBV27 CASSHRTSGSADTQYF TGTGCCAGCAGTCACCGGACTAGCGGGAGTGCAGATACGCAGTATTTT
- TRBJ2-7 - TRBV10-2 CASRVGGSYEQYF TGCGCCAGCAGGGTGGGGGGCTCCTACGAGCAGTACTTC
- TRBJ2-7 - TRBV19 CASRVQGFSGAYEQYF TGTGCCAGTAGAGTCCAGGGATTCAGTGGTGCCTACGAGCAGTACTTC
few TRBJ2-1 - TRBV2 CASTGVVLNEQFF TGTGCCAGCACAGGGGTTGTTCTGAATGAGCAGTTCTTC
few TRBJ2-1 - TRBV14 CASSQGGALSYNEQFF TGTGCCAGCAGCCAGGGGGGGGCTCTCTCCTACAATGAGCAGTTCTTC
few TRBJ1-2 TRBD1 TRBV5-8 CASSLRDRTLNYGYTF TGTGCCAGCAGCTTGAGGGACAGGACTTTAAACTATGGCTACACCTTC
few TRBJ2-2 TRBD2 TRBV20-1 CSATGLAESTGELFF TGCAGTGCTACGGGACTAGCGGAAAGCACCGGGGAGCTGTTTTTT
- TRBJ1-3 - TRBV7-8 CASSLGTYSSGNTIYF TGTGCCAGCAGCTTAGGGACTTATTCCTCTGGAAACACCATATATTTT
many TRBJ2-7 TRBD2 TRBV6-5 CASSAQREGFYEQYF TGTGCCAGCAGTGCCCAGCGGGAGGGCTTTTACGAGCAGTACTTC
- TRBJ1-4 TRBD1 TRBV30 CAWSRDRGREKLFF TGTGCCTGGAGCCGGGACAGGGGGCGTGAAAAACTGTTTTTT
few TRBJ1-3 - TRBV7-8 CASSLLDQNSGNTIYF TGTGCCAGCAGCTTACTCGACCAGAACTCTGGAAACACCATATATTTT
- TRBJ1-1 TRBD1 TRBV27 CASRTGSNTEAFF TGTGCCAGCCGGACAGGGTCGAACACTGAAGCTTTCTTT
many TRBJ2-3 TRBD2 TRBV20-1 CSAWGLLRGTDTQYF TGCAGTGCATGGGGACTACTTAGGGGCACAGATACGCAGTATTTT